The 22 T cell receptor beta chains reported below all come from one sample, sequenced in a study of spatial heterogeneity in lung cancer (dated by TCRdb to about 2019). Receptor libraries were prepared by 5' RACE. These reads were obtained on a NextSeq 500. TCRdb reprocessed the public reads (quality trimming at Q25 with fastp, clone calling with MiXCR) and kept in-frame beta chains. Every distinct CDR3 protein forms one entry, paired with its most common genes and DNA. Within this sample are about 75,000 distinct CDR3 sequences, with 13% of them counted one time only. The biggest ten clones account for 6.5% to 8.5% of the sample. The time point label here, explained by the study, means: sample taken at primary tumor resection. For TCR sequencing, whole RNA was extracted from tumor and nontumor lung tissue, or from cryopreserved PBMC samples, and no cell sorting was done. This material consisted of PBMCs, taken at surgery. These receptors came from a male donor with early-stage non-small cell lung cancer.

This clonotype was picked up a small number of times. The chain has TRBV24-1 and TRBJ2-1; possibly TRBD2 for D (5 bases). Germline values: CDR1 KGHDR, CDR2 SFDVKD. Trimming took 4 bases from V and 8 from J, leaving 17 bases between them. The CDR3 extends over 15 amino acids. CDR3 sequence reads: CATSESPGPRDEQFF. CDR3 DNA: TGTGCCACCAGTGAAAGTCCGGGCCCGAGGGATGAGCAGTTCTTC.

The rearrangement uses TRBV9 and TRBJ2-1, with 12 bases aligning to TRBD2. Germline loops: CDR1 SGDLS, CDR2 YYNGEE. CDR3 length: 15 residues. The V gene end was trimmed by 9 bases and the J gene end by 4 bases; junction bases not matched to a gene: 8. The CDR3 loop is CAKKGTSGRYNEQFF. CDR3 sequence (DNA): TGTGCCAAAAAGGGAACTAGCGGGAGGTACAATGAGCAGTTCTTC.

The V and J genes are TRBV4-2 and TRBJ1-2, with no clear D. V was clipped by 0 bases and J by 3 bases, with 8 bases between them. In germline, CDR1 is LGHNA, CDR2 YNFKEQ. This CDR3 has 14 amino acids. The CDR3 is CASSQDSGDYGYTF. The CDR3 DNA reads TGTGCCAGCAGCCAAGACTCAGGAGACTATGGCTACACCTTC.

This clonotype has ten or more counts. DNA for the CDR3: TGCGCCAGCAGCTTGATTGGGACGGATGTCACTGAAGCTTTCTTT. It encodes CASSLIGTDVTEAFF. The chain carries TRBV5-1 and TRBJ1-1; possible D gene TRBD1, 5 bases. Germline CDR1 SGHRS, CDR2 YFSETQ. V gave up 1 base and J gave up 4 bases, with 14 bases separating them. This CDR3 is 15 amino acids long.

This clonotype has a handful of counts. V usage is TRBV20-1 and J usage is TRBJ1-1, with TRBD1 matching 10 bases. V gave up 4 bases and J gave up 4 bases; unmatched junction bases: 15. This CDR3 spans 17 amino acids. In germline, CDR1 is DFQATT, CDR2 SNEGSKA (reference sequence). CDR3 region: CSAIGGTGALRGTEAFF. DNA for the CDR3: TGCAGTGCTATCGGCGGGACAGGGGCCCTCAGGGGCACTGAAGCTTTCTTT.

This clonotype was recorded a few times. This rearrangement joins TRBV27 to TRBJ2-7; 7 nucleotides align to TRBD2. The junction had 6 bases not matched to a gene; V was cut back by 4 bases and J by 0 bases. Per germline, CDR1 MNHEY and CDR2 SMNVEV (reference sequence). This CDR3 spans 15 amino acids. The CDR3 region is CASSSDSGYSYEQYF. Here the CDR3 DNA reads TGTGCCAGCAGTTCTGATAGCGGGTACTCCTACGAGCAGTACTTC.

The chain uses TRBV15 and TRBJ2-3; no clear D. CDR1 is LNHNV and CDR2 is YYDKDF in the germline V gene (reference sequence). V was trimmed by 0 bases and J by 2 bases, leaving 12 bases between them. The CDR3 loop spans 16 amino acids. The CDR3 is CATSRDSAFTTDTQYF. CDR3 DNA sequence: TGTGCCACCAGCAGAGATTCGGCTTTTACCACAGATACGCAGTATTTT. The complete variable domain, with remaining parts taken from reference TRBV15 and TRBJ2-3, reads DAMVIQNPRYQVTQFGKPVTLSCSQTLNHNVMYWYQQKSSQAPKLLFHYYDKDFNNEADTPDNFQSRRPNTSFCFLDIRSPGLGDTAMYLCATSRDSAFTTDTQYFGPGTRLTVL.

The table lists this clonotype with a few counts. This chain links TRBV7-8 with TRBJ1-2; D is uncertain. From germline, CDR1 is SGHVS and CDR2 FQNEAQ. CDR3 length equals 16 residues. Trimming shortened V by 4 bases and J by 4 bases, and 19 bases separated the two germline ends. CDR3 nucleotides: TGTGCCAGCAGCTCAGGACCGGCTAGACCCACCTATGGCTACACCTTC. Protein: CASSSGPARPTYGYTF.

V gene TRBV12-3 or TRBV12-4 combines with J gene TRBJ1-2, with TRBD1 identical over 9 bases. Trimming removed 4 bases from V and 12 bases from J; junction bases left unmatched: 9. The CDR3 spans 13 residues. CDR3: CASSWGQGEGHTF. CDR3 in DNA: TGTGCCAGCAGTTGGGGACAGGGTGAGGGCCACACCTTC.

This clonotype was seen more than once but under ten times. The chain joins TRBV20-1 to TRBJ1-1; 9 nucleotides align to TRBD1. This CDR3 comprises 13 residues. Trimming took 6 bases from V and 5 from J; bases not matched to a gene: 7. CDR1 is DFQATT, CDR2 SNEGSKA, per germline (reference sequence). The CDR3, as DNA: TGCAGTGCCGACAGGGGGGAATGGACTGAAGCTTTCTTT. It encodes CSADRGEWTEAFF.

This clonotype has at least ten counts. The chain couples TRBV19 to TRBJ2-2, with D unclear. Germline V gene sequence: CDR1 LNHDA, CDR2 SQIVND (reference sequence). Trimming cost V 8 bases and J 6 bases, with 19 bases left between them. The length of the CDR3 is 15 residues. For the CDR3, the DNA is TGTGCCAGTGAAATGGCGGAGACTGGAGCCGGGGAGCTGTTTTTT. Translating it yields CASEMAETGAGELFF.

The chain joins TRBV6-5 to TRBJ1-1; D gene ambiguous. Germline-derived CDR1 and CDR2 are MNHEY and SVGAGI. The CDR3 sequence is 12 residues long. V shed 5 bases and J shed 4 bases, with 8 bases lying between them. The CDR3 DNA follows: TGTGCCAGCAGTACTCGAGCCACTGAAGCTTTCTTT. Amino acid sequence: CASSTRATEAFF.

This clonotype was counted only a few times. The CDR3 bases are TGCAGTGCTTACTGGAACATTGGGACTGAAGCTTTCTTT. This codes for CSAYWNIGTEAFF. The chain recombines TRBV20-1 with TRBJ1-1; unclear D gene. The CDR3 runs 13 residues. V lost 5 bases and J 5 bases, leaving 15 bases between the germline ends. Germline V gives CDR1 DFQATT, CDR2 SNEGSKA (reference sequence).

The chain uses TRBV9 and TRBJ2-2; the D gene could be TRBD1 or TRBD2 (5 bases each). Germline V lookup: CDR1 SGDLS, CDR2 YYNGEE. Deletions cut 0 bases from V and 5 bases from J, with 11 bases between. This CDR3 has 15 amino acids. The CDR3 spells CASSVGQGVTGELFF. The CDR3 DNA follows: TGTGCCAGCAGCGTAGGGCAGGGAGTTACCGGGGAGCTGTTTTTT. The whole variable domain, filled in from reference TRBV9 and TRBJ2-2, reads DSGVTQTPKHLITATGQRVTLRCSPRSGDLSVYWYQQSLDQGLQFLIQYYNGEERAKGNILERFSAQQFPDLHSELNLSSLELGDSALYFCASSVGQGVTGELFFGEGSRLTVL.

The V gene is TRBV27, the J gene TRBJ2-3; D not resolved. Per the germline V gene, CDR1 is MNHEY and CDR2 is SMNVEV (reference sequence). The CDR3 spans 13 residues. V lost 0 bases to trimming and J lost 9 bases, with 10 bases between them. CDR3 sequence reads: CASSLSSYVTQYF. The CDR3 DNA follows: TGTGCCAGCAGTTTATCCTCCTATGTAACGCAGTATTTT.

This clonotype was counted ten times or more. The chain employs TRBV2 and TRBJ2-2, with 9 bases lining up with TRBD2. The V gene end was trimmed by 4 bases and the J gene end by 8 bases; junction bases not matched to a gene: 5. The CDR3 is 14 residues long. The germline V gene has CDR1 SNHLY and CDR2 FYNNEI. The CDR3 bases are TGTGCCAGCAGTGGAGGACTAGCGAGAGGGGAGCTGTTTTTT. This gives the protein CASSGGLARGELFF.

This clonotype has more than one count but fewer than ten. The rearrangement joins TRBV7-3 to TRBJ2-5; D is uncertain. V was cut by 2 bases and J by 2 bases, with 12 bases left in between. CDR1 is SGHTA and CDR2 is FQGTGA in the germline V gene. CDR3 length equals 15 residues. CDR3 protein: CASSLSPGRQETQYF. CDR3 DNA: TGTGCCAGCAGCTTATCCCCTGGCAGGCAAGAGACCCAGTACTTC.

This clonotype was recorded many times. This rearrangement joins TRBV29-1 to TRBJ2-5; maybe TRBD1 (6 bases). The CDR3 is 11 amino acids. Germline-derived CDR1 and CDR2 are SQVTM and ANQGSEA. Trimming left V 8 bases short and J 9 bases short, with 16 bases between. The CDR3 coding sequence is TGCAGCTTGCAGGACAGCTGGGCCCAGTACTTC. Its translation: CSLQDSWAQYF.

This clonotype was counted once. V is TRBV12-3 or TRBV12-4 and J is TRBJ1-1; tentatively, D is TRBD1 (6 bases). Trimming took off 6 bases at V and 0 bases at J, with 14 bases between the two ends. The CDR3 spans 15 residues. CDR3 coding DNA: TGTGCCAGCAGGACCCTTGACAGGATGAACACTGAAGCTTTCTTT. Protein sequence: CASRTLDRMNTEAFF.

A few counts support this clonotype. V is TRBV4-2 and J is TRBJ1-2, with a possible D match to TRBD1 (5 bases). The CDR3 is 13 residues long. The ends were cut back, 6 bases at V and 4 bases at J, with 12 bases in the middle. The germline V gene has CDR1 LGHNA and CDR2 YNFKEQ. DNA of the CDR3: TGTGCCAGCAGACGAGGGGACGGCTATGGCTACACCTTC. Protein sequence: CASRRGDGYGYTF.

The CDR3 spells CSARDQTVGQYF. CDR3 DNA: TGCAGTGCTAGAGATCAGACCGTCGGGCAGTACTTC. The chain is built from TRBV20-1 and TRBJ2-7; D unclear. From germline, CDR1 is DFQATT and CDR2 SNEGSKA (reference sequence). V shed 0 bases and J shed 9 bases, with 12 bases lying between them. The CDR3 totals 12 residues.

In its sample, this clonotype was seen many times. The chain combines TRBV29-1 with TRBJ2-1, with 7 bases matching TRBD1. CDR3 size: 13 residues. V was clipped by 7 bases and J by 15 bases; unmatched bases: 18. Germline V gene lookup returns CDR1 SQVTM and CDR2 ANQGSEA. CDR3 protein: CSGRDRRLPFTFF. The DNA of the CDR3 is TGCAGCGGCCGGGACAGACGGCTCCCCTTCACGTTCTTC.